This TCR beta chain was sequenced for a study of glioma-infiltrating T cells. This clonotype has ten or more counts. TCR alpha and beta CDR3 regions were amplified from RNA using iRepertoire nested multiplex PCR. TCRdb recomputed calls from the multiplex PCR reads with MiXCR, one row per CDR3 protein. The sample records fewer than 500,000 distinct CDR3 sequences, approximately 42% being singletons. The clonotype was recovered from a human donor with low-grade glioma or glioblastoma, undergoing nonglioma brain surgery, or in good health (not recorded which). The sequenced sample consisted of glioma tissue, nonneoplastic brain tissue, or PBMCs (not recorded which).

The CDR3, as DNA: TGTGCCAGCAGCGAGGTGGCTAGCGATAGACAAGAGCAGTACTTC. Encoded protein: CASSEVASDRQEQYF. The chain combines TRBV27 with TRBJ2-7; tentative D call: TRBD2 (6 bases). CDR1 and CDR2 from the germline V gene are MNHEY and SMNVEV (reference sequence). The CDR3 length is 15 residues. Trimming took 6 bases from V and 7 from J, leaving 22 bases between them.